This T cell receptor (beta chain) was profiled in a study of graft-versus-host responses after intestinal transplantation. Notes on this clone: What it binds is not known.

V lost 5 bases and J 9 bases, leaving 11 bases between the germline ends. Germline V gives CDR1 SEHNR, CDR2 FQNEAQ (reference sequence). The CDR3 has 13 amino acids. Points from the study as a whole: GvH clonotypes were identified within recipient marrow, with a subset emerging first in ileum or blood.

Measured with immunoSEQ multiplex PCR; TCRdb has only the in-frame clones, and not every one. The table shows around 9,000 clones, with about 94% occurring only once. The sequenced sample was PBMCs, obtained 11 days after intestinal transplantation. The TCR was taken from a human patient who received an intestinal transplant, so some T cells may come from the graft donor. V and J are TRBV7-9 and TRBJ1-6; D is perhaps TRBD1 (6 bases). CDR3 nucleotides: TGTGCCAGCAGCAGCGACAGGACTTCACCCCTCCACTTT. Residues: CASSSDRTSPLHF.